Listed here are 15 T cell receptor beta chains from one sample, sequenced in a study of cytomegalovirus exposure and HLA in healthy donors (dated by TCRdb to the late 2010s). Library preparation employed the immunoSEQ multiplex PCR assay. For the multiplex PCR, a mixture combining 60 forward primers for TCR Vbeta segments and 13 reverse primers for TCR Jbeta segments was used. Drawn from immuneACCESS, this table holds only the in-frame rearrangements with V and J called that TCRdb kept. Clones are partly lost; checked studies trace under half to an unresolved V gene and leave the rest unexplained. In all, the sample holds some 64,000 clones, and 89% of those were seen once. The top ten clonotypes cover around 1.5% of the sample. Sequencing was done on a sample of PBMCs. All receptors come from a man aged 30 to 39 in good health and CMV-seropositive.

The chain employs TRBV27 and TRBJ2-1, with 11 nucleotides matching TRBD2. V dropped 3 bases and J dropped 8; count of bases not matched to a gene: 6. Germline V gives CDR1 MNHEY, CDR2 SMNVEV (reference sequence). The CDR3 consists of 15 residues. CDR3 coding DNA: TGTGCCAGCAGTTTGGAGACTAGCGGGAATGATGAGCAGTTCTTC. This translates into CASSLETSGNDEQFF.

The chain employs TRBV6-1 and TRBJ1-3, with 8 bases fitting TRBD1. Germline CDR1 MNHNS, CDR2 SASEGT. The V gene end was trimmed by 7 bases and the J gene end by 4 bases; junction bases not matched to a gene: 6. This CDR3 comprises 14 residues. Here the CDR3 reads CASTPRQGGNTIYF. The CDR3 DNA is TGTGCCAGCACCCCGCGACAGGGGGGAAACACCATATATTTT.

This clone was detected only a few times. The chain joins TRBV18 to TRBJ1-1, with 9 nucleotides matching TRBD1. The V segment lost 3 bases and the J segment 2 bases; nucleotides outside the gene matches: 1. Germline V gene data show CDR1 as KGHSH and CDR2 as LQKENI. The CDR3 runs 14 residues. The CDR3 DNA reads as TGTGCCAGCTCACCGACAGGGGGTAACACTGAAGCTTTCTTT. This gives the protein CASSPTGGNTEAFF.

This clone was observed a single time. The CDR3 loop is CASTTPGGQETQYF. DNA for the CDR3: TGTGCCAGCACCACCCCGGGGGGGCAAGAGACCCAGTACTTC. The chain joins TRBV7-9 to TRBJ2-5; 8 bases map to TRBD2. CDR3 size: 14 residues. After removal of 7 bases from V and 2 bases from J, the junction contained 6 bases not matched to a gene. The germline V gene encodes CDR1 SEHNR and CDR2 FQNEAQ (reference sequence).

This chain links TRBV27 with TRBJ2-1, with TRBD2 matching 7 bases. CDR1 is MNHEY and CDR2 is SMNVEV in the germline V gene (reference sequence). V shed 5 bases, J shed 9 bases, and the junction held 13 bases outside the gene matches. The CDR3 runs 15 residues. The CDR3 DNA follows: TGTGCCAGCAGTACCATCGCCGGGAGGAAGGGTGAGCAGTTCTTC. Translation: CASSTIAGRKGEQFF.

The gene calls are TRBV14 and TRBJ1-1; perhaps TRBD1 as D (5 bases). V lost 4 bases to trimming and J lost 1 base, with 7 bases between them. The CDR3 is made up of 13 amino acids. Germline V gives CDR1 SGHDN, CDR2 FVKESK. The CDR3: CASSLTGNTEAFF. In DNA form, the CDR3 reads TGTGCCAGCAGCCTCACAGGGAACACTGAAGCTTTCTTT.

The J gene is TRBJ1-5, the V gene TRBV6-1; D is possibly TRBD1 (5 bases). V shed 9 bases and J shed 6 bases, with 12 bases lying between them. Germline CDR1 reads MNHNS; CDR2 reads SASEGT. The CDR3 loop spans 12 amino acids. The CDR3 loop is CASERGGQPQHF. Written as DNA, the CDR3 is TGTGCCAGTGAGAGGGGAGGTCAGCCCCAGCATTTT.

The chain uses TRBV9 and TRBJ2-2; 8 bases are a match to TRBD2. V shed 4 bases, J shed 4 bases, and the junction held 9 bases outside the gene matches. This CDR3 is 16 amino acids long. CDR1 is SGDLS and CDR2 is YYNGEE in the germline V gene. CDR3 in DNA: TGTGCCAGCAGCTCTACTAGCGGCCCCAGCACCGGGGAGCTGTTTTTT. The encoded protein is CASSSTSGPSTGELFF.

This chain joins TRBV5-6 and TRBJ2-7, with D tentatively TRBD2 (5 bases). CDR3 length equals 13 residues. Germline V gene data show CDR1 as SGHDT and CDR2 as YYEEEE. V was clipped by 3 bases and J by 2 bases, with 9 bases between them. Here the CDR3 DNA reads TGTGCCAGCAGCTCGACTAAGACCTACGAGCAGTACTTC. Translated: CASSSTKTYEQYF. The whole variable domain, remainder taken from reference TRBV5-6 and TRBJ2-7, is DAGVTQSPTHLIKTRGQQVTLRCSPKSGHDTVSWYQQALGQGPQFIFQYYEEEERQRGNFPDRFSGHQFPNYSSELNVNALLLGDSALYLCASSSTKTYEQYFGPGTRLTVT.

The chain combines TRBV2 with TRBJ2-1; D is perhaps TRBD1 (6 bases). CDR1 and CDR2 from the germline V gene are SNHLY and FYNNEI. The CDR3 covers 14 residues. With 4 bases removed from V and 2 bases from J, the gap between germline ends came to 9 bases. The CDR3 here is CASSVTGPYNEQFF. The CDR3 nucleotides read TGTGCCAGCAGTGTCACAGGGCCCTACAATGAGCAGTTCTTC.

The gene calls are TRBV5-8 and TRBJ2-5, with 12 bases lining up with TRBD2. Germline values: CDR1 SGHTS, CDR2 YDEGEE. With 4 bases clipped from V and 5 bases from J, the junction kept 9 bases outside the gene matches. This CDR3 is 16 amino acids long. CDR3 sequence (DNA): TGTGCCAGCAGCCCGGGACTAGCGGGTTTAAAGGAGACCCAGTACTTC. Its protein product is CASSPGLAGLKETQYF.

This rearrangement joins TRBV5-1 to TRBJ1-1, with 9 bases fitting TRBD1. The trim removed 4 bases at V and 7 bases at J, leaving 5 bases unmatched. CDR1 SGHRS and CDR2 YFSETQ come from the germline V gene. The CDR3 extends over 13 amino acids. CDR3 protein: CASSPPGQGEAFF. DNA of the CDR3: TGCGCCAGCAGCCCCCCGGGACAGGGTGAAGCTTTCTTT.

The chain uses TRBV11-2 and TRBJ2-7, with a tentative D call TRBD1 (5 bases). Trimming pared 2 bases from V and 5 bases from J, leaving 10 bases between. This CDR3 is 13 amino acids long. Germline V gene data show CDR1 as SGHAT and CDR2 as FQNNGV. The CDR3 region has the DNA TGTGCCAGCAGCTTACCCGGCAGGGACGAGCAGTACTTC. Its protein is CASSLPGRDEQYF.

This clone was counted a single time. The chain uses TRBV30 and TRBJ1-1, with a tentative D call TRBD1 (5 bases). The germline V and J ends were trimmed by 0 bases and 3 bases, with 8 bases remaining between them. The CDR3 is 13 residues long. Germline assignment: CDR1 GTSNPN and CDR2 SVGIG (reference sequence). The CDR3 DNA reads as TGTGCCTGGAGTGTCCAGGGTGACACTGAAGCTTTCTTT. This translates into CAWSVQGDTEAFF. Supplemented by reference TRBV30 and TRBJ1-1, the full variable domain reads SQTIHQWPATLVQPVGSPLSLECTVEGTSNPNLYWYRQAAGRGLQLLFYSVGIGQISSEVPQNLSASRPQDRQFILSSKKLLLSDSGFYLCAWSVQGDTEAFFGQGTRLTVV.

This chain joins TRBV29-1 and TRBJ1-1; 7 bases map to TRBD1. V trimming: 4 bases; J trimming: 5 bases; junction bases outside the gene matches: 13. This CDR3 region has 15 residues. CDR1 and CDR2 from the germline V gene are SQVTM and ANQGSEA. DNA for the CDR3: TGCAGCGTTGGGGGCCACGACAGGGTGGTAACTGAAGCTTTCTTT. Amino acids: CSVGGHDRVVTEAFF.